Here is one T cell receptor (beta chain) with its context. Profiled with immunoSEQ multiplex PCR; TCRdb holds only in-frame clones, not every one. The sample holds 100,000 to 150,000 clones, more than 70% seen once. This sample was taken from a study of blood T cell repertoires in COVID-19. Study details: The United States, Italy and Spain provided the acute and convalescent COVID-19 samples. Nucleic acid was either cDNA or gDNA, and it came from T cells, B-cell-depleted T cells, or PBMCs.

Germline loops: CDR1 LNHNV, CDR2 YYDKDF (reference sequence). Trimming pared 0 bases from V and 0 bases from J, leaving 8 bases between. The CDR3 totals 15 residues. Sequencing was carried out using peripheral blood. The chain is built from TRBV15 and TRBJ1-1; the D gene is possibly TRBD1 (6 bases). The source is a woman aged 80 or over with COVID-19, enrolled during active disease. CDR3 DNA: TGTGCCACCAGCAGAGAGGGGGCGCTGAACACTGAAGCTTTCTTT. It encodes CATSREGALNTEAFF.